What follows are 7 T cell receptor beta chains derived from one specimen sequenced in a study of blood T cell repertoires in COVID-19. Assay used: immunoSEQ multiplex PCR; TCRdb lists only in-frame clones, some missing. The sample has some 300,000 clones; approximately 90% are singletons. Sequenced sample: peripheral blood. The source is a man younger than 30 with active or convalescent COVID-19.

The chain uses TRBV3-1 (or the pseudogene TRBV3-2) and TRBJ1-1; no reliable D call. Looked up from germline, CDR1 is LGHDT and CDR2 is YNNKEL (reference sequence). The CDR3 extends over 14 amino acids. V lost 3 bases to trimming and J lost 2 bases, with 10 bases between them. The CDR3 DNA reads TGTGCCAGCAGCCAGCCTCCGGGAAACACTGAAGCTTTCTTT. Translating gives CASSQPPGNTEAFF.

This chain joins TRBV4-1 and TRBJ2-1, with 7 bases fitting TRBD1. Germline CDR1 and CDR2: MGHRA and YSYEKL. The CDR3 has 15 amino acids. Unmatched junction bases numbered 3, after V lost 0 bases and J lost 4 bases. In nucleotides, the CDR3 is TGCGCCAGCAGCCAAGATAGGGGGCGGTACAATGAGCAGTTCTTC. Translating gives CASSQDRGRYNEQFF.

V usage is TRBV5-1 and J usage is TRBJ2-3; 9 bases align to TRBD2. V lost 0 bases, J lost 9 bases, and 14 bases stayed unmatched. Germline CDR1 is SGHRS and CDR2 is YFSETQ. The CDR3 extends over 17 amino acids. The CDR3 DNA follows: TGCGCCAGCAGCTTGGTCCAGGATAGCGGGGGATTGGGCACGCAGTATTTT. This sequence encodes CASSLVQDSGGLGTQYF.

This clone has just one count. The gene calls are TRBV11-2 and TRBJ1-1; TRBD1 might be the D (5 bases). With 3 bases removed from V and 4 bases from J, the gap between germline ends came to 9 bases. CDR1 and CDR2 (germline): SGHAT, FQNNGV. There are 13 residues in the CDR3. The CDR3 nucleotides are TGTGCCAGCAGCTTTACAAGGGGCACTGAAGCTTTCTTT. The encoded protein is CASSFTRGTEAFF.

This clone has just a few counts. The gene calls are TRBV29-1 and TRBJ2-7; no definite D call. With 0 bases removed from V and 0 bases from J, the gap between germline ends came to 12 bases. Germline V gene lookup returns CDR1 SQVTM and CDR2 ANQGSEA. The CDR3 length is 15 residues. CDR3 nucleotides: TGCAGCGTTGAAGATGGGCGCAGAAACTCCTACGAGCAGTACTTC. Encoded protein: CSVEDGRRNSYEQYF.

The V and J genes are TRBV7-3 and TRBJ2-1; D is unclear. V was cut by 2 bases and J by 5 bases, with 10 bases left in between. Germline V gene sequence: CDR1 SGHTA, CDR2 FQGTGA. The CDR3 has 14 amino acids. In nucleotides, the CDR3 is TGTGCCAGCAGCTTATGGCCCTTGGACAATGAGCAGTTCTTC. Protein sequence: CASSLWPLDNEQFF.

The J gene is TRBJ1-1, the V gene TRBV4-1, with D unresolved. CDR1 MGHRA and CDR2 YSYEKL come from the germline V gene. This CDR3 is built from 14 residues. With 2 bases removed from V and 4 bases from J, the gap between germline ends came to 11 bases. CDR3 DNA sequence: TGCGCCAGCAGCCAACCGGGAGCGGGCACTGAAGCTTTCTTT. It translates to CASSQPGAGTEAFF.